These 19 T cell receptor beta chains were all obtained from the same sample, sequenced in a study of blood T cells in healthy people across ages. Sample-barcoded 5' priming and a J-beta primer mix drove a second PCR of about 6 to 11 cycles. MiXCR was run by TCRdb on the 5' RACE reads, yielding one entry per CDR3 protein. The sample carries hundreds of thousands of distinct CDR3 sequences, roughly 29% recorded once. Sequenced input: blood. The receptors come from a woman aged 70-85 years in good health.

The CDR3 DNA reads TGCAGTGCTAGATCTATAGGCGGGAGGGCCACGCCCGGGGAGACCCAGTACTTC. This encodes CSARSIGGRATPGETQYF. V and J are TRBV20-1 and TRBJ2-5; 9 nucleotides align to TRBD2. In germline, CDR1 is DFQATT, CDR2 SNEGSKA (reference sequence). The CDR3 runs 18 residues. The junction had 18 bases not matched to a gene; V was cut back by 2 bases and J by 5 bases.

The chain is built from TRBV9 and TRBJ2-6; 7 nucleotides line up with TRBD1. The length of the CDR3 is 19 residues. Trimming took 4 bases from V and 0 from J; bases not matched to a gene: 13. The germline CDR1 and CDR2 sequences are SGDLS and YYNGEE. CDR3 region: CASSTNRGQPYSGANVLTF. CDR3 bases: TGTGCCAGCAGCACCAACCGGGGACAGCCCTACTCTGGGGCCAACGTCCTGACTTTC.

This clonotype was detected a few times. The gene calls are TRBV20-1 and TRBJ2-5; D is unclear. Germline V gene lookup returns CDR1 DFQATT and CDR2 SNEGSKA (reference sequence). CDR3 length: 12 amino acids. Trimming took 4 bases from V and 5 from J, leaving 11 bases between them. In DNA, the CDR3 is TGCAGTGCTATGTATTACGAGGAGACCCAGTACTTC. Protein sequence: CSAMYYEETQYF.

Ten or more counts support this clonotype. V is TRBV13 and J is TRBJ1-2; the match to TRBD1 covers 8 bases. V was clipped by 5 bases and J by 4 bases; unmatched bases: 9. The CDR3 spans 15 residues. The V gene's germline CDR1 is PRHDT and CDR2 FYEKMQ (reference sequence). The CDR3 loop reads CASSAGAGTGYGYTF. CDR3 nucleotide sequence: TGTGCCAGCAGCGCAGGCGCCGGGACAGGCTATGGCTACACCTTC.

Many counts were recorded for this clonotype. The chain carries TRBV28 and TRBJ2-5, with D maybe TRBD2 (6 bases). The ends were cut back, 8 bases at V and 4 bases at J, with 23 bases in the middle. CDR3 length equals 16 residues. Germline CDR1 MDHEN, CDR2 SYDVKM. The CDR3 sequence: CASSLEEGAGGETQYF. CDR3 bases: TGTGCCAGCTCCCTGGAGGAGGGAGCGGGTGGAGAGACCCAGTACTTC.

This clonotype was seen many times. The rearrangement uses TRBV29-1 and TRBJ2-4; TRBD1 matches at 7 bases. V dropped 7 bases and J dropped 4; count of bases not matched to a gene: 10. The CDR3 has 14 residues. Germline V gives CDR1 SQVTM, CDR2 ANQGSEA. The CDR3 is CSGTVGTAKNIQYF. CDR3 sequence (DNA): TGCAGCGGGACTGTCGGGACAGCTAAAAACATTCAGTACTTC.

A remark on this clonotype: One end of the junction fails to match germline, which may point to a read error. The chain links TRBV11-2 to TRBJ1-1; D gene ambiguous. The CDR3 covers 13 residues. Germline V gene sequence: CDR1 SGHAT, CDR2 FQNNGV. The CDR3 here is CASSLVHNTGAFF. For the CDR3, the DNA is TGTGCCAGCAGCTTAGTCCATAACACTGGAGCTTTCTTT. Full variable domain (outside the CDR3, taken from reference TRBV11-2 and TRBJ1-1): EAGVAQSPRYKIIEKRQSVAFWCNPISGHATLYWYQQILGQGPKLLIQFQNNGVVDDSQLPKDRFSAERLKGVDSTLKIQPAKLEDSAVYLCASSLVHNTGAFFGQGTRLTVV.

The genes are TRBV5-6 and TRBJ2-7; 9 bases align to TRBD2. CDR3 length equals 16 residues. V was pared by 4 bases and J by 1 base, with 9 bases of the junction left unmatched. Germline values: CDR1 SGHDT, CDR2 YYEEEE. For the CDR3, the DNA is TGTGCCAGCAGCCGCCCCCTAGCGGGGATTTCCTACGAGCAGTACTTC. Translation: CASSRPLAGISYEQYF.

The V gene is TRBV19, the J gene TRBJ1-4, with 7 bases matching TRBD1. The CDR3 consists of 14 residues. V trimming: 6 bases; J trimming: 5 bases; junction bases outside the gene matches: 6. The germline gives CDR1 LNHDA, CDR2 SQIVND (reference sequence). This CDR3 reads CASSPGQLNEKLFF. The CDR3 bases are TGTGCCAGTAGCCCGGGACAGTTAAATGAAAAACTGTTTTTT.

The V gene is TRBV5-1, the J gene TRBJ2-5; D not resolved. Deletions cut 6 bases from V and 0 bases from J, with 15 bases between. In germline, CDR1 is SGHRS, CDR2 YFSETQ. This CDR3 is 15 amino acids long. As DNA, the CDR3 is TGCGCCAGCAAAATGGGTACGAGTAACCAAGAGACCCAGTACTTC. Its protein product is CASKMGTSNQETQYF.

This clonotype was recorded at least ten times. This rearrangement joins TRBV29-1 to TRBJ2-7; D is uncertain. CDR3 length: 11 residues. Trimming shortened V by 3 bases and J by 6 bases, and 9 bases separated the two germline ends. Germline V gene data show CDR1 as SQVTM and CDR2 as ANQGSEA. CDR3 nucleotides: TGCAGCGTTGATGGCGACGGCGAGCAGTACTTC. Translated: CSVDGDGEQYF.

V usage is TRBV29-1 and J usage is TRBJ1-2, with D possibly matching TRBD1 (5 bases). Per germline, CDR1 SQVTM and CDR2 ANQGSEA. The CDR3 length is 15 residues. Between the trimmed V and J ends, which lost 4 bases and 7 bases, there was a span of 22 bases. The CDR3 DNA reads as TGCAGCGTTGCCCCAGGGCAGCCCCACTCGAGTGGCTACACCTTC. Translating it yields CSVAPGQPHSSGYTF.

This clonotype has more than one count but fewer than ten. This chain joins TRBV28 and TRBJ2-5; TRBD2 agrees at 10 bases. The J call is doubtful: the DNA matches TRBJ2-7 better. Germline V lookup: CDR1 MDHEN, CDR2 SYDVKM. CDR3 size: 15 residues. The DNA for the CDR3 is TGTGCCAGCAGTTTGTTTAGCGGGAGGTTCTACGAGCAGTACTTC. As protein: CASSLFSGRFYEQYF.

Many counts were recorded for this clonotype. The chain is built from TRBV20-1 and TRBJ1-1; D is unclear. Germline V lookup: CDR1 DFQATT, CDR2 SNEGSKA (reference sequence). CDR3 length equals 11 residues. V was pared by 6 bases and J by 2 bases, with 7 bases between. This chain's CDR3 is CSALFNTEAFF. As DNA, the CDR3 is TGCAGTGCCTTATTTAACACTGAAGCTTTCTTT.

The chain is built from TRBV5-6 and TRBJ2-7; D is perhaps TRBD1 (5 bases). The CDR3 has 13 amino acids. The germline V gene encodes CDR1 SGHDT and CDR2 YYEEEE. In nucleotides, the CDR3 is TGTGCCAGCAGCTTGGGGACAAAAGCCCCGTACCTGGTC. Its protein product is CASSLGTKAPYLV.

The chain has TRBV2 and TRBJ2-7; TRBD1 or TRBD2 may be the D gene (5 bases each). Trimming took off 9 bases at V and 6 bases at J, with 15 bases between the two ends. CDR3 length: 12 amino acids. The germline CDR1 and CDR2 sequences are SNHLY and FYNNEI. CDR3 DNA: TGTGCCAGTCTTGGGGGTCGTGTCGAGCAGTACTTC. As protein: CASLGGRVEQYF.

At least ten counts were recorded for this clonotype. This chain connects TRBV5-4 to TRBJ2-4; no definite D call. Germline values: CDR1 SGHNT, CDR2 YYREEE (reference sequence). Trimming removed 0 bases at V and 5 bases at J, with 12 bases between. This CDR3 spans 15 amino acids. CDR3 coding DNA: TGTGCCAGCAGCTTGGCCGTCGGCAGAGAAAACATTCAGTACTTC. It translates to CASSLAVGRENIQYF.

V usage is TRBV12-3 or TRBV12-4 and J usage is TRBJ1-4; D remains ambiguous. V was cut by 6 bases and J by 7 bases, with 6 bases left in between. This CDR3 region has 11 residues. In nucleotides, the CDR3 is TGTGCCAGCAGCAATAGTGAAAAACTGTTTTTT. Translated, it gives CASSNSEKLFF.

Here the CDR3 DNA reads TGTGCCAGCAGCTTCGGGACAGGGCCCTACAATGAGCAGTTCTTC. Encoded protein: CASSFGTGPYNEQFF. The gene calls are TRBV7-6 and TRBJ2-1, with TRBD1 identical over 9 bases. The CDR3 length is 15 residues. The ends lost 3 bases at V and 2 bases at J; junction bases unmatched: 2. CDR1 and CDR2 (germline): SGHVS, FNYEAQ. Together with reference TRBV7-6 and TRBJ2-1, the CDR3 gives the full variable domain: GAGVSQSPRYKVTKRGQDVALRCDPISGHVSLYWYRQALGQGPEFLTYFNYEAQQDKSGLPNDRFSAERPEGSISTLTIQRTEQRDSAMYRCASSFGTGPYNEQFFGPGTRLTVL.